Sequencing of this TCR beta chain was carried out in a study of control samples from healthy donors and cancer patients. This clone was counted once. The CDR3 contains 13 residues. V dropped 2 bases and J dropped 7 bases, with 11 bases sitting between them. Produced via immunoSEQ multiplex PCR; TCRdb's table is partial and in-frame only. The table lists about 60,000 clones, roughly 90% of them singletons, with about 1.7% in the top ten. Sequencing was carried out using PBMCs. The source of this sequence is a man in his forties or fifties with colorectal cancer. The chain links TRBV12-3 or TRBV12-4 to TRBJ1-2; tentatively, D is TRBD1 (5 bases). CDR3 sequence (DNA): TGTGCCAGCAGTTTACAGGGATTGGGTGGCTACACCTTC. It translates to CASSLQGLGGYTF.